This T cell receptor (beta chain) came from a study of blood T cell repertoires in COVID-19. As for the study in general: Whether acute or convalescent, the COVID-19 samples came from the United States, Italy and Spain. From T cells, B-cell-depleted T cells, or PBMCs came the material, which was cDNA or gDNA.

This CDR3 spans 14 amino acids. Per germline, CDR1 MDHEN and CDR2 SYDVKM. V was clipped by 3 bases and J by 3 bases, with 9 bases between them. In the original workflow: For nucleated cells, counts were estimated from reference gene primer amplification. Measured with immunoSEQ multiplex PCR; TCRdb has only the in-frame clones, and not every one. That table furnishes V, J and clone size, whereas the DNA furnished D and trimming. Among just under 95,000 clones listed, over 70% were seen once. The sequence came from a human donor in a cohort sampled during active COVID-19. The sequenced sample was peripheral blood. V gene TRBV28 combines with J gene TRBJ1-5; a weak D match, TRBD1 (5 bases). The CDR3 sequence: CASSLGGNNQPQHF. CDR3 bases: TGTGCCAGCAGTTTGGGGGGTAACAATCAGCCCCAGCATTTT.